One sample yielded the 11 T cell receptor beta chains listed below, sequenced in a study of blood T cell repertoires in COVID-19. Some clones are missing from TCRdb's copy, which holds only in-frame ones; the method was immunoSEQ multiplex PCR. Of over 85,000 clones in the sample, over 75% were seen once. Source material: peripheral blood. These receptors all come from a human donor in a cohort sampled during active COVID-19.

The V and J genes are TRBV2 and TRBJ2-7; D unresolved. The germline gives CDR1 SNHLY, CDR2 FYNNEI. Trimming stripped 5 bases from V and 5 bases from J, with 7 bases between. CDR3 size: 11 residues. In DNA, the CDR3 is TGTGCCAGCAGTTACTACCACGAGCAGTACTTC. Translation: CASSYYHEQYF.

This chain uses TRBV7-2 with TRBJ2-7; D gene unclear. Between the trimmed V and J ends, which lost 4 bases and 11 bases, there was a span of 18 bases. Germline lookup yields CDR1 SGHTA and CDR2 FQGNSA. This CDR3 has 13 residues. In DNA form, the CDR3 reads TGTGCCAGCAGCTCCGGCACTTTCATCCAGGAGTACTTC. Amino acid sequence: CASSSGTFIQEYF.

In nucleotides, the CDR3 is TGTGCCGTGACCCCCGGGACAGGGGCTTCCTACGAGCAGTACTTC. This encodes CAVTPGTGASYEQYF. The rearrangement uses TRBV10-3 and TRBJ2-7; 10 bases map to TRBD1. Germline-derived CDR1 and CDR2 are ENHRY and SYGVKD. This CDR3 has 15 residues. The J segment lost 1 base and the V segment lost 11 bases, leaving 11 bases of the junction unmatched.

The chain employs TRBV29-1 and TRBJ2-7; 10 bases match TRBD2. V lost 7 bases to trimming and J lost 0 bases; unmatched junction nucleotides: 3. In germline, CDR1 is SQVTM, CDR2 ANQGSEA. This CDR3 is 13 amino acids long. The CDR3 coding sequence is TGCAGCGGCCGACTAGCGGGCTCCTACGAGCAGTACTTC. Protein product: CSGRLAGSYEQYF.

CDR3 amino acids: CASSPPQAAYNGYTF. Written as DNA, the CDR3 is TGTGCCAGCAGTCCCCCCCAGGCCGCTTATAATGGCTACACCTTC. J is TRBJ1-2 and V is TRBV28, with D unclear. The V end was cut by 5 bases, the J end by 6 bases, with 19 bases between. CDR1 and CDR2 from the germline V gene are MDHEN and SYDVKM. This CDR3 has 15 residues.

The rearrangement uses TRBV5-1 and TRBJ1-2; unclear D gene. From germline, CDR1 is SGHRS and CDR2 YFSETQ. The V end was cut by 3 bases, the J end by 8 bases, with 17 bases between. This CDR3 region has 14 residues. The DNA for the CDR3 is TGCGCCAGCAGCTCGGGAGACGGAGTGACCGGCTACACCTTC. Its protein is CASSSGDGVTGYTF.

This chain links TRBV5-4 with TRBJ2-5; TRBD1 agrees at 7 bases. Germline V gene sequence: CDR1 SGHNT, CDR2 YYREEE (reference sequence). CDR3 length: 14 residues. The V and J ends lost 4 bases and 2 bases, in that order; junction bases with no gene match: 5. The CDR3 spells CASSNDRAQETQYF. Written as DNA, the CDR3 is TGTGCCAGCAGCAACGACAGGGCACAAGAGACCCAGTACTTC.

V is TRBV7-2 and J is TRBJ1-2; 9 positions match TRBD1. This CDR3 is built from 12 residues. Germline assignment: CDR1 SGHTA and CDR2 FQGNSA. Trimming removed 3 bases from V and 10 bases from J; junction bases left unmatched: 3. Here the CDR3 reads CASSLDRGVYTF. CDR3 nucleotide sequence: TGTGCCAGCAGCTTGGACAGGGGAGTCTACACCTTC.

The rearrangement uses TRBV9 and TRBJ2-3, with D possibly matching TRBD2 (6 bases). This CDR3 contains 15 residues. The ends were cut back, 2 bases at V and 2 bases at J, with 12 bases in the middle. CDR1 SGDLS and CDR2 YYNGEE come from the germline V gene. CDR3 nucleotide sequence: TGTGCCAGCAGCGTCGGGACTCCCATCACAGATACGCAGTATTTT. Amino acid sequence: CASSVGTPITDTQYF.

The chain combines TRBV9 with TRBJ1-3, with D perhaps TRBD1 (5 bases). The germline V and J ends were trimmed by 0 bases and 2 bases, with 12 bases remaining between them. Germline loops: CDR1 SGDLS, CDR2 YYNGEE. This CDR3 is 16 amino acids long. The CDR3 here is CASSVGLGGAGNTIYF. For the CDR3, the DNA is TGTGCCAGCAGCGTAGGGTTGGGGGGGGCTGGAAACACCATATATTTT.

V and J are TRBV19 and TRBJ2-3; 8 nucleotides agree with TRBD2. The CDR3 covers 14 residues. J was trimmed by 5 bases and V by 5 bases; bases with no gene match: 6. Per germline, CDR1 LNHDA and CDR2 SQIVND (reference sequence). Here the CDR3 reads CASSRREELDTQYF. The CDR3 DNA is TGTGCCAGTAGTCGGCGGGAGGAGCTAGATACGCAGTATTTT.